This T cell receptor (beta chain) was sequenced for a study of control samples from healthy donors and cancer patients. Germline CDR1 and CDR2: LGHDT and YNNKEL (reference sequence). Trimming removed 3 bases from V and 1 base from J; junction bases left unmatched: 8. CDR3 size: 16 residues. Profiling relied on immunoSEQ multiplex PCR, and the TCRdb table lists in-frame clones only, not all of them. This sample has 90,000 to 130,000 clones; about 80% occur once, and the top ten carry 6% to 8%. The origin of this receptor is a man between 18 and 29 years old in good health. The V call is TRBV3-1 (or the pseudogene TRBV3-2), the J call TRBJ2-5, with 7 bases matching TRBD1. Source material: blood. CDR3 amino acids: CASSQRTRGLQETQYF. The CDR3 DNA sequence: TGTGCCAGCAGCCAGAGAACGAGGGGGCTCCAAGAGACCCAGTACTTC.